The next 17 T cell receptor beta chains were all read from a single sample in a study of response to subunit inactivated influenza vaccine. TCRdb reprocessed the RT-PCR reads with MiXCR, giving one entry per CDR3 protein. The table records 590,000 or so distinct CDR3 sequences, around 15% of them present only once. Sample: PBMCs from blood, taken around two weeks before vaccination. Receptors were obtained from a man between 50 and 59 years old who received an inactivated influenza vaccine.

This clonotype was seen repeatedly, ten times or more. The chain employs TRBV29-1 and TRBJ1-2; possible D gene TRBD1, 5 bases. Germline lookup yields CDR1 SQVTM and CDR2 ANQGSEA. The CDR3 consists of 13 residues. The V end lost 5 bases, the J end lost 1 base, and 11 bases lay between the germline ends. This CDR3 reads CSVLLGDNYGYTF. DNA of the CDR3: TGCAGCGTTCTTCTGGGGGATAACTATGGCTACACCTTC.

In this sample, this clonotype turned up many times. V and J are TRBV5-6 and TRBJ1-4; TRBD1 might be the D (5 bases). V was cut by 4 bases and J by 3 bases, with 13 bases left in between. The CDR3 covers 15 residues. CDR1 is SGHDT, CDR2 YYEEEE, per germline. In DNA form, the CDR3 reads TGTGCCAGCAGCCAACACAGGATGGCTAATGAAAAACTGTTTTTT. Its translation: CASSQHRMANEKLFF.

This clonotype has just a few counts. The chain has TRBV12-3 or TRBV12-4 and TRBJ1-1; the match to TRBD1 covers 9 bases. The CDR3 has 14 amino acids. V shed 6 bases and J 1 base; nucleotides not matched to a gene: 3. CDR3 region: CASRVGQGNTEAFF. The CDR3 nucleotides read TGTGCCAGCAGGGTGGGACAGGGGAACACTGAAGCTTTCTTT.

This clonotype was seen more than once but under ten times. The chain couples TRBV12-3 or TRBV12-4 to TRBJ2-7; D gene uncertain. This CDR3 is 13 amino acids long. The V and J ends lost 1 base and 3 bases respectively, with 7 bases between them. As DNA, the CDR3 is TGTGCCAGCAGTTTAGAGGGCAACTACGAGCAGTACTTC. Amino acid sequence: CASSLEGNYEQYF.

Only a few counts were recorded for this clonotype. V usage is TRBV7-8 and J usage is TRBJ2-5, with TRBD2 as a possible D gene (5 bases). The germline V gene has CDR1 SGHVS and CDR2 FQNEAQ. V was cut by 5 bases and J by 7 bases, with 26 bases left in between. There are 17 residues in the CDR3. CDR3: CASSPTVQIGRGRTQYF. The CDR3 DNA is TGTGCCAGCAGCCCTACCGTCCAGATAGGGCGAGGGAGGACCCAGTACTTC.

This chain joins TRBV7-8 and TRBJ2-6; D possibly corresponds to TRBD1 (5 bases). Germline CDR1 reads SGHVS; CDR2 reads FQNEAQ. The CDR3 covers 16 residues. Trimming cost V 4 bases and J 0 bases, with 10 bases left between them. In nucleotides, the CDR3 is TGTGCCAGCAGCTCTAGACAGTTCTCTGGGGCCAACGTCCTGACTTTC. It translates to CASSSRQFSGANVLTF. Full variable domain (outside the CDR3, taken from reference TRBV7-8 and TRBJ2-6): GAGVSQSPRYKVAKRGQDVALRCDPISGHVSLFWYQQALGQGPEFLTYFQNEAQLDKSGLPSDRFFAERPEGSVSTLKIQRTQQEDSAVYLCASSSRQFSGANVLTFGAGSRLTVL.

The sample holds many counts of this clonotype. The V and J genes are TRBV27 and TRBJ1-2; tentatively, D is TRBD1 (5 bases). The germline V gene has CDR1 MNHEY and CDR2 SMNVEV (reference sequence). Trimming cost V 1 base and J 8 bases, with 17 bases left between them. The CDR3 totals 15 residues. CDR3 loop: CASSLYPGRRRGYTF. The CDR3 nucleotides read TGTGCCAGCAGTTTATACCCAGGGAGGCGGCGGGGCTACACCTTC.

The V gene is TRBV28, the J gene TRBJ1-1; TRBD1 aligns across 8 bases. The germline V gene encodes CDR1 MDHEN and CDR2 SYDVKM. This CDR3 has 16 residues. V shed 2 bases, J shed 0 bases, and the junction held 5 bases outside the gene matches. CDR3 region: CASSLITGGMNTEAFF. The CDR3 nucleotides are TGTGCCAGCAGTTTAATTACAGGGGGAATGAACACTGAAGCTTTCTTT.

In this sample, this clonotype turned up many times. V usage is TRBV6-1 and J usage is TRBJ1-5; D not resolved. The V gene's germline CDR1 is MNHNS and CDR2 SASEGT. The V gene lost 5 bases and the J gene lost 6 bases, with 11 bases spanning the gap. The CDR3 spans 13 residues. The CDR3 DNA is TGTGCCAGCAGTCTAGATGCGGGTCAGCCCCAGCATTTT. Protein product: CASSLDAGQPQHF.

This clonotype occurred many times. The gene calls are TRBV6-1 and TRBJ1-5; D gene uncertain. Germline V gene data show CDR1 as MNHNS and CDR2 as SASEGT. The CDR3 sequence is 12 residues long. With 3 bases removed from V and 7 bases from J, the gap between germline ends came to 7 bases. CDR3 residues: CASSERAQPQHF. In DNA form, the CDR3 reads TGTGCCAGCAGTGAGAGAGCCCAGCCCCAGCATTTT.

V and J are TRBV7-8 and TRBJ2-1; 14 nucleotides match TRBD2. This CDR3 region has 19 residues. CDR1 SGHVS and CDR2 FQNEAQ come from the germline V gene. V dropped 4 bases and J dropped 0; count of bases not matched to a gene: 8. CDR3 protein: CASSSPGLAGDRSYNEQFF. The CDR3, as DNA: TGTGCCAGCAGCTCGCCGGGACTAGCGGGGGATCGCTCCTACAATGAGCAGTTCTTC.

This clonotype has only a few counts. This chain links TRBV28 with TRBJ2-5; the D gene is possibly TRBD1 (5 bases). This CDR3 region has 17 residues. Germline V gene data show CDR1 as MDHEN and CDR2 as SYDVKM. Deletions cut 2 bases from V and 5 bases from J, with 21 bases between. The CDR3 sequence is CASSLRGLGSVDETQYF. The CDR3 DNA sequence: TGTGCCAGCAGTTTAAGGGGATTGGGCTCCGTGGACGAGACCCAGTACTTC.

This clonotype has more than one count but fewer than ten. This rearrangement joins TRBV12-5 to TRBJ2-1; D possibly corresponds to TRBD2 (5 bases). Germline loops: CDR1 LGHNT, CDR2 FRNRAP. Trimming pared 1 base from V and 4 bases from J, leaving 23 bases between. The CDR3 length is 19 residues. CDR3 sequence reads: CASGLAPGNPGWIYNEQFF. For the CDR3, the DNA is TGTGCTAGTGGTTTGGCCCCGGGGAACCCCGGATGGATATACAATGAGCAGTTCTTC.

The chain has TRBV18 and TRBJ2-5, with 8 bases fitting TRBD1. This CDR3 contains 17 residues. Per germline, CDR1 KGHSH and CDR2 LQKENI. V lost 4 bases and J lost 0; bases outside the gene matches: 10. In DNA form, the CDR3 reads TGTGCCAGCTCACAGTACTACGGGACAGGACACCAAGAGACCCAGTACTTC. Amino acid sequence: CASSQYYGTGHQETQYF.

The chain has TRBV28 and TRBJ2-7, with a possible D match to TRBD1 (6 bases). The CDR3 has 15 residues. The germline CDR1 and CDR2 sequences are MDHEN and SYDVKM. V lost 2 bases to trimming and J lost 2 bases, with 13 bases between them. CDR3 loop: CASSLAGVGAYEQYF. The CDR3 DNA reads as TGTGCCAGCAGTTTAGCAGGGGTAGGGGCCTACGAGCAGTACTTC.

This chain links TRBV28 with TRBJ1-1; D might be TRBD1 (5 bases). V lost 7 bases, J lost 5 bases, and 14 bases lay in between. CDR1 and CDR2 from the germline V gene are MDHEN and SYDVKM. The CDR3 is made up of 13 amino acids. The CDR3 sequence: CASTLGGRTEAFF. DNA of the CDR3: TGTGCCAGCACCTTGGGGGGACGGACTGAAGCTTTCTTT.

This clonotype showed up just a few times. The chain joins TRBV12-3 or TRBV12-4 to TRBJ1-5; TRBD1 agrees at 9 bases. V shed 4 bases and J 5 bases; nucleotides not matched to a gene: 3. This CDR3 has 14 residues. CDR3 protein: CASSSYRGHQPQHF. DNA of the CDR3: TGTGCCAGCAGTTCCTACAGGGGGCATCAGCCCCAGCATTTT.